The 25 T cell receptor beta chains presented below share a single source sample, sequenced in a study of cytomegalovirus exposure and HLA in healthy donors. PCR primers comprised 60 Vbeta and 13 Jbeta primers. Libraries were prepared by immunoSEQ multiplex PCR; TCRdb keeps only in-frame clonotypes and omits some of them. The data show some 200,000 clones, roughly 84% seen once. The material sequenced was PBMCs. Receptor source: a woman in her forties or fifties in good health and CMV-seropositive.

The chain links TRBV6-1 to TRBJ1-4; TRBD1 is a possible D gene (5 bases). Trimming removed 0 bases from V and 3 bases from J, with 11 bases in between. CDR3 length: 16 residues. Germline V gene lookup returns CDR1 MNHNS and CDR2 SASEGT. The chain's CDR3 is CASSEAGGGSNEKLFF. In DNA form, the CDR3 reads TGTGCCAGCAGTGAAGCGGGGGGAGGATCTAATGAAAAACTGTTTTTT.

The J gene is TRBJ1-5, the V gene TRBV19; maybe TRBD1 (6 bases). V was pared by 0 bases and J by 9 bases, with 12 bases between. CDR1 is LNHDA, CDR2 SQIVND, per germline (reference sequence). The CDR3 length is 14 residues. CDR3 residues: CASSIERDTSPQHF. The CDR3 DNA reads TGTGCCAGTAGTATAGAGAGGGACACCTCGCCCCAGCATTTT.

The chain employs TRBV5-1 and TRBJ1-3; possibly TRBD1 for D (6 bases). The V gene lost 4 bases and the J gene lost 5 bases, with 16 bases spanning the gap. CDR3 length equals 15 residues. Germline-derived CDR1 and CDR2 are SGHRS and YFSETQ. Here the CDR3 DNA reads TGCGCCAGCAGCCCATCAGGGGTAGGAAGAAACACCATATATTTT. This sequence encodes CASSPSGVGRNTIYF.

The chain couples TRBV7-2 to TRBJ1-5; D gene unclear. The CDR3 is 15 amino acids. From germline, CDR1 is SGHTA and CDR2 FQGNSA. V was cut by 1 base and J by 0 bases, with 7 bases left in between. CDR3 nucleotides: TGTGCCAGCAGCTTAGTCGGTGATAGCAATCAGCCCCAGCATTTT. Encoded protein: CASSLVGDSNQPQHF.

V gene TRBV28 combines with J gene TRBJ1-2, with a possible D match to TRBD1 (5 bases). V gave up 8 bases and J gave up 1 base, with 8 bases separating them. Germline-derived CDR1 and CDR2 are MDHEN and SYDVKM. The CDR3 contains 12 residues. Here the CDR3 DNA reads TGTGCCAGCCAGGACAATAACTATGGCTACACCTTC. It is translated as CASQDNNYGYTF.

V gene TRBV19 combines with J gene TRBJ2-3; 7 bases line up with TRBD2. The CDR3 has 16 residues. V trimming: 4 bases; J trimming: 0 bases; junction bases outside the gene matches: 7. Germline CDR1 LNHDA, CDR2 SQIVND (reference sequence). The CDR3: CASSTSGGISTDTQYF. DNA of the CDR3: TGTGCCAGTAGTACCTCGGGAGGTATAAGCACAGATACGCAGTATTTT. Together with reference TRBV19 and TRBJ2-3, the CDR3 gives the full variable domain: DGGITQSPKYLFRKEGQNVTLSCEQNLNHDAMYWYRQDPGQGLRLIYYSQIVNDFQKGDIAEGYSVSREKKESFPLTVTSAQKNPTAFYLCASSTSGGISTDTQYFGPGTRLTVL.

The sample holds a few counts of this clone. The chain uses TRBV11-3 and TRBJ2-3; D remains ambiguous. This CDR3 is 14 amino acids long. V lost 1 base and J 2 bases, leaving 7 bases between the germline ends. Germline loops: CDR1 SGHNT, CDR2 YENEEA. The CDR3 is CASSLGGPTDTQYF. DNA for the CDR3: TGTGCCAGCAGCTTAGGTGGCCCCACAGATACGCAGTATTTT.

The rearrangement links TRBV7-8 to TRBJ2-6; D is perhaps TRBD1 (6 bases). Trimming took 5 bases from V and 0 from J, leaving 14 bases between them. CDR1 and CDR2 from the germline V gene are SGHVS and FQNEAQ. The CDR3 spans 17 residues. The CDR3 region has the DNA TGTGCCAGCAGCCAGAATGGGGGCCACTCTGGGGCCAACGTCCTGACTTTC. The encoded protein is CASSQNGGHSGANVLTF.

The chain employs TRBV6-5 and TRBJ2-5; 8 nucleotides match TRBD1. With V trimmed by 2 bases and J by 3 bases, 8 bases remained unmatched. The CDR3 is 16 residues long. Per the germline V gene, CDR1 is MNHEY and CDR2 is SVGAGI. Here the CDR3 DNA reads TGTGCCAGCAGTTACCCAAGGGGACAGGTAGAAGAGACCCAGTACTTC. Protein: CASSYPRGQVEETQYF.

V is TRBV5-5 and J is TRBJ1-6, with a tentative D call TRBD1 (5 bases). CDR1 is SGHKS and CDR2 is YYEKEE in the germline V gene (reference sequence). The CDR3 spans 16 residues. With 0 bases removed from V and 0 bases from J, the gap between germline ends came to 7 bases. DNA for the CDR3: TGTGCCAGCAGCTTGGGGGGGGACTCCTATAATTCACCCCTCCACTTT. This encodes CASSLGGDSYNSPLHF.

This rearrangement joins TRBV23-1 to TRBJ2-2; 10 bases align to TRBD1. TRBV23-1 is classed as an ORF, of uncertain function. The CDR3 extends over 18 amino acids. Trimming took 3 bases from V and 5 from J; bases not matched to a gene: 12. The CDR3 bases are TGCGCCAGCAGTCATCTCCGGGACAGGGGAACGGGGACCGGGGAGCTGTTTTTT. This encodes CASSHLRDRGTGTGELFF.

The chain has TRBV28 and TRBJ1-2; D is possibly TRBD1 (5 bases). Trimming left V 8 bases short and J 1 base short, with 8 bases between. Germline CDR1 MDHEN, CDR2 SYDVKM. CDR3 length equals 12 residues. In nucleotides, the CDR3 is TGTGCCAGCGACAGCTTTAACTATGGCTACACCTTC. It is translated as CASDSFNYGYTF.

This chain joins TRBV7-9 and TRBJ1-1; maybe TRBD1 (5 bases). The CDR3 totals 14 residues. In germline, CDR1 is SEHNR, CDR2 FQNEAQ (reference sequence). The V end lost 6 bases, the J end lost 1 base, and 12 bases lay between the germline ends. The CDR3 loop reads CASSLRQKNTEAFF. The CDR3 DNA sequence: TGTGCCAGCAGTCTTAGACAGAAGAACACTGAAGCTTTCTTT.

This clone appeared once. V is TRBV28 and J is TRBJ2-7, with a weak D call TRBD1 (5 bases). V dropped 10 bases and J dropped 4 bases, with 14 bases sitting between them. The germline V gene has CDR1 MDHEN and CDR2 SYDVKM. CDR3 size: 12 residues. The CDR3 DNA follows: TGTGCCACTAGGACACCCGGATACGAGCAGTACTTC. It specifies CATRTPGYEQYF.

This chain joins TRBV29-1 and TRBJ2-5, with 11 bases lining up with TRBD2. Trimming took 5 bases from V and 5 from J; bases not matched to a gene: 10. The V gene's germline CDR1 is SQVTM and CDR2 ANQGSEA. The CDR3 is 15 residues long. The CDR3 region is CSVSVSGGASETQYF. Here the CDR3 DNA reads TGCAGCGTTAGCGTTAGCGGGGGGGCCTCGGAGACCCAGTACTTC.

This clone has a single count. The rearrangement joins TRBV2 to TRBJ2-7, with D possibly TRBD1 on 6 matching bases. Deletions cut 6 bases from V and 2 bases from J, with 17 bases between. The CDR3 totals 15 residues. Germline CDR1 is SNHLY and CDR2 is FYNNEI. CDR3 nucleotide sequence: TGTGCCAGCAGGTTTCGGACAGAAAATGCCTACGAGCAGTACTTC. This codes for CASRFRTENAYEQYF.

The CDR3 DNA follows: TGTGCCAGCAGCTCTCTCGGGACAGGGACCGTTCCGACCTATGGCTACACCTTC. This sequence encodes CASSSLGTGTVPTYGYTF. V gene TRBV7-9 combines with J gene TRBJ1-2, with 9 nucleotides matching TRBD1. The germline V gene encodes CDR1 SEHNR and CDR2 FQNEAQ (reference sequence). With 4 bases clipped from V and 4 bases from J, the junction kept 16 bases outside the gene matches. This CDR3 has 18 amino acids.

V and J are TRBV5-1 and TRBJ1-2, with 9 nucleotides matching TRBD1. There are 14 residues in the CDR3. Germline CDR1 reads SGHRS; CDR2 reads YFSETQ. Trimming at V came to 4 bases and at J to 1 base, leaving 2 bases not matched to a gene. Written as DNA, the CDR3 is TGCGCCAGCAGCCGGACAGGGGATAACTATGGCTACACCTTC. Protein: CASSRTGDNYGYTF.

The table lists this clone with a few counts. The chain links TRBV4-3 to TRBJ1-4; no clear D. Germline CDR1 LGHNA, CDR2 YSLEER. The CDR3 loop spans 15 amino acids. Trimming stripped 0 bases from V and 10 bases from J, with 15 bases between. In DNA, the CDR3 is TGCGCCAGCAGCCAAGATTGGGCAGGAGCGGGAAAACTGTTTTTT. It specifies CASSQDWAGAGKLFF.

This clone was recorded a few times. The V call is TRBV4-3, the J call TRBJ1-4; TRBD1 agrees at 8 bases. V shed 4 bases and J 3 bases; nucleotides not matched to a gene: 4. The CDR3 extends over 15 amino acids. Germline V gene sequence: CDR1 LGHNA, CDR2 YSLEER. CDR3 sequence reads: CASSRNRGANEKLFF. The CDR3 nucleotides read TGCGCCAGCAGCCGAAACAGGGGGGCTAATGAAAAACTGTTTTTT.

The chain couples TRBV2 to TRBJ1-3; D remains ambiguous. CDR3 length: 14 residues. The V gene lost 10 bases and the J gene lost 0 bases, with 13 bases spanning the gap. CDR1 is SNHLY, CDR2 FYNNEI, per germline. The CDR3: CATKVEGSGNTIYF. Written as DNA, the CDR3 is TGTGCCACTAAGGTCGAGGGCTCTGGAAACACCATATATTTT.

The chain has TRBV20-1 and TRBJ2-1, with a tentative D call TRBD2 (5 bases). The CDR3 spans 11 residues. Germline assignment: CDR1 DFQATT and CDR2 SNEGSKA (reference sequence). The V end was cut by 8 bases, the J end by 8 bases, with 13 bases between. CDR3 region: CSPGWGDEQFF. In DNA form, the CDR3 reads TGCAGTCCGGGGTGGGGAGATGAGCAGTTCTTC.

CDR3 coding DNA: TGTGCCAGCAGTGAGCAGGAGAACACTGAAGCTTTCTTT. This encodes CASSEQENTEAFF. The V and J genes are TRBV6-1 and TRBJ1-1; D gene ambiguous. From germline, CDR1 is MNHNS and CDR2 SASEGT. V was clipped by 3 bases and J by 1 base, with 6 bases between them. The CDR3 spans 13 residues.

This clone was found a few times. V and J are TRBV5-6 and TRBJ1-1; 7 nucleotides align to TRBD1. V was clipped by 2 bases and J by 6 bases; unmatched bases: 4. The CDR3 totals 13 residues. The germline V gene has CDR1 SGHDT and CDR2 YYEEEE. Written as DNA, the CDR3 is TGTGCCAGCAGCTTAGACAGGGACCCTGAAGCTTTCTTT. The encoded protein is CASSLDRDPEAFF.

This clone was recorded a few times. The V gene is TRBV5-4, the J gene TRBJ1-4, with TRBD1 as a possible D gene (6 bases). Trimming pared 4 bases from V and 7 bases from J, leaving 17 bases between. There are 15 residues in the CDR3. Germline CDR1 reads SGHNT; CDR2 reads YYREEE (reference sequence). The CDR3 sequence is CASSPQQGGGEKLFF. CDR3 bases: TGTGCCAGCAGCCCTCAACAGGGTGGAGGTGAAAAACTGTTTTTT.